The 6 T cell receptor beta chains given below trace back to one sample, sequenced in a study of CD8+ T cells in alopecia areata. RNA, once extracted, was reverse transcribed into cDNA for use as the sequencing template. Clones were read by immunoSEQ multiplex PCR, and TCRdb kept only the in-frame ones, dropping some. The repertoire holds some 100,000 clones, about three fifths seen once, with approximately 16% in the top ten. Treatment given: oral pan-JAK inhibitor, 5-10 mg twice daily. The sample in question was CD8+ T cells sorted from blood, obtained at approximately week 56, from a patient treated with tofacitinib. The receptors here all came from a human donor with alopecia areata.

The rearrangement uses TRBV11-2 and TRBJ1-1; D gene uncertain. CDR1 and CDR2 from the germline V gene are SGHAT and FQNNGV. The V end lost 3 bases, the J end lost 1 base, and 6 bases lay between the germline ends. CDR3 length: 13 amino acids. CDR3 amino acids: CASSLNRNTEAFF. CDR3 in DNA: TGTGCCAGCAGCTTGAACAGGAACACTGAAGCTTTCTTT.

This clone appeared a few times. The V call is TRBV10-3, the J call TRBJ2-3, with D maybe TRBD2 (6 bases). The CDR3 extends over 13 amino acids. Trimming cost V 8 bases and J 0 bases, with 9 bases left between them. Germline V lookup: CDR1 ENHRY, CDR2 SYGVKD. The DNA of the CDR3 is TGTGCCATCGGGGCGGGGAGCACAGATACGCAGTATTTT. Translation gives CAIGAGSTDTQYF.

The chain joins TRBV30 to TRBJ1-3; perhaps TRBD1 as D (5 bases). V lost 3 bases, J lost 4 bases, and 10 bases lay in between. The CDR3 covers 13 residues. Germline assignment: CDR1 GTSNPN and CDR2 SVGIG (reference sequence). The CDR3 nucleotides read TGTGCCTGGAGGGCAGGGAGGGGAAACACCATATATTTT. Its protein is CAWRAGRGNTIYF.

V gene TRBV27 combines with J gene TRBJ1-1; D is uncertain. The ends were cut back, 5 bases at V and 1 base at J, with 8 bases in the middle. This CDR3 region has 13 residues. Germline V gene data show CDR1 as MNHEY and CDR2 as SMNVEV (reference sequence). CDR3 sequence reads: CASSPGGNTEAFF. CDR3 nucleotides: TGTGCCAGCAGTCCGGGCGGGAACACTGAAGCTTTCTTT.

J is TRBJ2-5 and V is TRBV29-1; TRBD2 agrees at 13 bases. CDR1 is SQVTM, CDR2 ANQGSEA, per germline. CDR3 size: 16 residues. J gave up 5 bases and V 3 bases, and 9 bases lay outside the gene matches. As DNA, the CDR3 is TGCAGCGTTGAGACTAGCGGGGGGCCAAGAAAGGAGACCCAGTACTTC. Translating it yields CSVETSGGPRKETQYF.

The V gene is TRBV7-7, the J gene TRBJ2-3; 7 positions match TRBD2. V shed 3 bases, J shed 2 bases, and the junction held 5 bases outside the gene matches. CDR3 length equals 15 residues. CDR1 is SSHAT and CDR2 is FNYEAQ in the germline V gene (reference sequence). The CDR3 DNA follows: TGTGCCAGCAGCTTGGGGCGGGGGACCACAGATACGCAGTATTTT. Translating it yields CASSLGRGTTDTQYF. Using reference TRBV7-7 and TRBJ2-3 for the parts outside the CDR3, the full variable domain is GAGVSQSPRYKVTKRGQDVTLRCDPISSHATLYWYQQALGQGPEFLTYFNYEAQPDKSGLPSDRFSAERPEGSISTLTIQRTEQRDSAMYRCASSLGRGTTDTQYFGPGTRLTVL.